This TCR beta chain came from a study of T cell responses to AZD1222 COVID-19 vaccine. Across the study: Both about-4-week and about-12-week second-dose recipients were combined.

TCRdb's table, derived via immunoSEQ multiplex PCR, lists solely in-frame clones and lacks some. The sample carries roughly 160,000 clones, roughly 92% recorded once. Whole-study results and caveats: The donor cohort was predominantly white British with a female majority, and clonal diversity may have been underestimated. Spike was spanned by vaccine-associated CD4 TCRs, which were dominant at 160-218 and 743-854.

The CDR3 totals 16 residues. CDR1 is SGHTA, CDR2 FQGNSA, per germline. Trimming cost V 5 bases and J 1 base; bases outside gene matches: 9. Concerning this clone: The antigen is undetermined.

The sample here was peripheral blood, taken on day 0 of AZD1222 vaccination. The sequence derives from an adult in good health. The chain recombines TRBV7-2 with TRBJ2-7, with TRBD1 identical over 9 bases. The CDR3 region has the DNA TGTGCCAGCAGCCCCACAGGGGGCGTTGTGTCCTACGAGCAGTACTTC. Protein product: CASSPTGGVVSYEQYF.